The 4 T cell receptor beta chains given below trace back to one sample, sequenced in a study of identical twins (TCRdb year 2016). The protocol used for the library was 5' RACE. TCRdb names Illumina HiSeq 2000 as the instrument used. Clones were called with MiXCR by TCRdb after fastp trimmed the public reads at Q25, and only in-frame beta chains were retained. All rows with the same CDR3 protein become a single entry with the most common DNA and genes. The sample table records 300,000 to 350,000 distinct CDR3 sequences; roughly an eighth of these occur just once. The ten largest clones represent around 7.8% of the sample. The sample was also reused in another study, on yellow fever vaccine responses in identical twins.

Source material: CD8+ T cells sorted from blood. These TCRs come from a woman under 30 in good health.

The genes are TRBV7-8 and TRBJ1-1; unclear D gene. Germline CDR1 reads SGHVS; CDR2 reads FQNEAQ. With 2 bases removed from V and 5 bases from J, the gap between germline ends came to 9 bases. The CDR3 length is 13 residues. CDR3 loop: CASSLTDRTEAFF. The DNA for the CDR3 is TGTGCCAGCAGCTTAACCGATCGTACTGAAGCTTTCTTT.

This clonotype was counted between two and nine times. The chain uses TRBV7-8 and TRBJ2-1; TRBD2 agrees at 10 bases. The CDR3 consists of 16 residues. The germline V gene has CDR1 SGHVS and CDR2 FQNEAQ. The V gene end was trimmed by 5 bases and the J gene end by 3 bases; junction bases not matched to a gene: 7. In nucleotides, the CDR3 is TGTGCCAGCAGCATCAAGCGGGGGGGCCTCTACAATGAGCAGTTCTTC. It is translated as CASSIKRGGLYNEQFF.

The rearrangement uses TRBV21-1 and TRBJ1-4. TRBV21-1 is marked as a pseudogene. This CDR3 is built from 14 residues. CDR3 in amino acids: CASSPDPRRKKLFF. CDR3 nucleotide sequence: TGTGCCAGCAGCCCCGACCCACGTCGCAAAAAACTGTTTTTT.

The gene calls are TRBV15 and TRBJ1-2; D gene ambiguous. The CDR3 loop spans 13 amino acids. The germline V gene has CDR1 LNHNV and CDR2 YYDKDF (reference sequence). The ends were cut back, 0 bases at V and 6 bases at J, with 8 bases in the middle. The CDR3 sequence is CATSRDFGDGYTF. The DNA for the CDR3 is TGTGCCACCAGCAGAGATTTTGGAGATGGCTACACCTTC. The full variable domain, its missing parts supplied by reference TRBV15 and TRBJ1-2, is DAMVIQNPRYQVTQFGKPVTLSCSQTLNHNVMYWYQQKSSQAPKLLFHYYDKDFNNEADTPDNFQSRRPNTSFCFLDIRSPGLGDTAMYLCATSRDFGDGYTFGSGTRLTVV.